This TCR beta chain is drawn from a study of T cells in Graves' hyperthyroidism and ophthalmopathy. Whole-study findings and limits: Ophthalmopathy onset followed model prediction by a median roughly 6.5 months. Most thyroid clonotypes expanded above 0.001 appeared in blood too.

Researchers took RNA transcripts and amplified the TCR beta CDR3 regions from them. During a first-round RT-PCR of the TCR CDR3, the HTBI primer set was used. TCRdb passed the multiplex PCR reads through MiXCR, listing each CDR3 protein once. The sample contains under 550,000 distinct CDR3 sequences, just under 20% of which appear only once. Per germline, CDR1 GTSNPN and CDR2 SVGIG (reference sequence). This CDR3 spans 13 amino acids. Trimming left V 0 bases short and J 5 bases short, with 10 bases between. Note on this clonotype: As yet, its antigen is unknown. A much more abundant neighbour one base away suggests this may be a read error.

Duration under 3 months, a NOSPECS grade of at least 4, and a Clinical Activity Score of at least 3 characterized the ophthalmopathy patients. The source of the PBMCs was 10 ml of fresh peripheral blood. This receptor was identified in a man aged 40-49 years with Graves' ophthalmopathy. Input material: blood. This chain joins TRBV30 and TRBJ1-1; tentatively, D is TRBD1 (5 bases). CDR3 DNA sequence: TGTGCCTGGAGTGTAGGGGACCATACTGAAGCTTTCTTT. It encodes CAWSVGDHTEAFF.